A selection of T cell receptor beta chains follows, all from one sample in a study of PD-1 blockade in classical Hodgkin lymphoma. TCRdb's copy holds only in-frame clones and misses some; the assay was immunoSEQ multiplex PCR. The sample lists approximately 26,000 clones; 65% to 80% were seen once. The sequenced sample was peripheral blood mononuclear cells (PBMCs), obtained before the second cycle of nivolumab. Receptors originate from a human donor with classical Hodgkin lymphoma. Both conserved end residues are part of each CDR3. A D gene is named only where the DNA matches it firmly. Some rows have no size entry. The others give once, few or many, or a class for an expanded clone.

CDR3 protein: CASSFKETQYF
CDR3 DNA: TGTGCCAGCAGCTTTAAGGAGACCCAGTACTTC
J gene: TRBJ2-5
clone size: -
D gene: -
V gene: TRBV7-9

CDR3 protein: CASSYLGDSSGANVLTF
CDR3 DNA: TGTGCCAGCAGTTATCTTGGGGATAGCTCTGGGGCCAACGTCCTGACTTTC
J gene: TRBJ2-6
clone size: -
D gene: -
V gene: TRBV27

CDR3 protein: CSVKAGAGANVLTF
CDR3 DNA: TGCAGCGTCAAAGCGGGAGCTGGGGCCAACGTCCTGACTTTC
J gene: TRBJ2-6
clone size: few
D gene: TRBD2
V gene: TRBV29-1

CDR3 protein: CASQLIRKGTSGYTF
CDR3 DNA: TGTGCCAGCCAGTTGATAAGGAAGGGTACCTCTGGCTACACCTTC
J gene: TRBJ1-2
clone size: -
D gene: -
V gene: TRBV28

CDR3 protein: CASSLGLGSYEQYF
CDR3 DNA: TGTGCCAGCAGTTTGGGACTAGGCTCCTACGAGCAGTACTTC
J gene: TRBJ2-7
clone size: -
D gene: TRBD2
V gene: TRBV27

CDR3 protein: CASRVLGNGANVLTF
CDR3 DNA: TGTGCCAGCAGAGTTTTAGGGAATGGGGCCAACGTCCTGACTTTC
J gene: TRBJ2-6
clone size: -
D gene: -
V gene: TRBV28

CDR3 protein: CASSFEGYYEQYF
CDR3 DNA: TGCGCCAGCAGCTTCGAAGGATACTACGAGCAGTACTTC
J gene: TRBJ2-7
clone size: -
D gene: -
V gene: TRBV5-1

CDR3 protein: CASSVAGPPDTQYF
CDR3 DNA: TGTGCCAGCAGCGTAGCGGGTCCCCCAGATACGCAGTATTTT
J gene: TRBJ2-3
clone size: -
D gene: TRBD2
V gene: TRBV7-2

CDR3 protein: CASSLTDRTEAFF
CDR3 DNA: TGTGCCAGCAGCCTCACGGACAGGACTGAAGCTTTCTTT
J gene: TRBJ1-1
clone size: -
D gene: TRBD1
V gene: TRBV7-3

CDR3 protein: CASSRGISGNTIYF
CDR3 DNA: TGTGCCAGCAGCCGGGGAATATCTGGAAACACCATATATTTT
J gene: TRBJ1-3
clone size: -
D gene: -
V gene: TRBV11-3

CDR3 protein: CASSQDTRRELGDTQYF
CDR3 DNA: TGCGCCAGCAGCCAAGATACTCGGCGGGAGCTTGGAGATACGCAGTATTTT
J gene: TRBJ2-3
clone size: -
D gene: TRBD2
V gene: TRBV4-1

CDR3 protein: CASSHPETSEINTGELFF
CDR3 DNA: TGCGCCAGCAGCCACCCCGAGACTAGCGAAATAAACACCGGGGAGCTGTTTTTT
J gene: TRBJ2-2
clone size: -
D gene: TRBD2
V gene: TRBV4-1

CDR3 protein: CASSQVIRDNEKLFF
CDR3 DNA: TGCGCCAGCAGCCAAGTGATACGGGATAATGAAAAACTGTTTTTT
J gene: TRBJ1-4
clone size: -
D gene: -
V gene: TRBV4-1

CDR3 protein: CASSLEGQREYF
CDR3 DNA: TGTGCCAGCAGCTTAGAAGGGCAGAGGGAGTACTTC
J gene: TRBJ2-7
clone size: once
D gene: -
V gene: TRBV7-9

CDR3 protein: CASSPQTVTEAFF
CDR3 DNA: TGTGCCAGCAGCCCCCAGACAGTCACTGAAGCTTTCTTT
J gene: TRBJ1-1
clone size: -
D gene: -
V gene: TRBV9

CDR3 protein: CASSSGQGDQPQHF
CDR3 DNA: TGCGCCAGCAGCTCGGGACAGGGAGACCAGCCCCAGCATTTT
J gene: TRBJ1-5
clone size: once
D gene: TRBD1
V gene: TRBV5-1

CDR3 protein: CASSYLPDGYGYTF
CDR3 DNA: TGCGCCAGCAGCTACCTTCCCGATGGGTATGGCTACACCTTC
J gene: TRBJ1-2
clone size: -
D gene: -
V gene: TRBV5-1

CDR3 protein: CASSSVTPDEQYF
CDR3 DNA: TGTGCCAGCAGTTCCGTCACGCCCGACGAGCAGTACTTC
J gene: TRBJ2-7
clone size: -
D gene: -
V gene: TRBV7-2

CDR3 protein: CASSPRAGQGVNEKLFF
CDR3 DNA: TGTGCCAGCAGCCCAAGGGCGGGGCAGGGGGTGAATGAAAAACTGTTTTTT
J gene: TRBJ1-4
clone size: few
D gene: TRBD1
V gene: TRBV9

CDR3 protein: CSAIFASYEQYF
CDR3 DNA: TGCAGCGCGATCTTTGCCTCCTACGAGCAGTACTTC
J gene: TRBJ2-7
clone size: -
D gene: -
V gene: TRBV29-1

CDR3 protein: CASSEAIGRGLTDTQYF
CDR3 DNA: TGTGCCAGCAGTGAAGCTATCGGCAGGGGCCTCACAGATACGCAGTATTTT
J gene: TRBJ2-3
clone size: -
D gene: -
V gene: TRBV2

CDR3 protein: CASSIVRNTEAFF
CDR3 DNA: TGTGCCAGTAGTATTGTCAGGAACACTGAAGCTTTCTTT
J gene: TRBJ1-1
clone size: once
D gene: -
V gene: TRBV19

CDR3 protein: CASSLDYGTTIYF
CDR3 DNA: TGTGCCAGCAGCTTAGATTACGGTACCACCATATATTTT
J gene: TRBJ1-3
clone size: -
D gene: -
V gene: TRBV11-2

CDR3 protein: CASSFPDRYNEQFF
CDR3 DNA: TGTGCCAGCAGTTTTCCGGACAGGTACAATGAGCAGTTCTTC
J gene: TRBJ2-1
clone size: -
D gene: TRBD1
V gene: TRBV28

CDR3 protein: CASSGDLGATEQFF
CDR3 DNA: TGTGCCAGCAGTGGGGATCTGGGAGCAACCGAGCAGTTCTTC
J gene: TRBJ2-1
clone size: -
D gene: -
V gene: TRBV2

CDR3 protein: CASSSRTVNEKLFF
CDR3 DNA: TGTGCCAGCAGTTCACGGACAGTAAATGAAAAACTGTTTTTT
J gene: TRBJ1-4
clone size: -
D gene: -
V gene: TRBV28

CDR3 protein: CASSFSVNEQFF
CDR3 DNA: TGTGCCAGCAGCTTTAGTGTCAATGAGCAGTTCTTC
J gene: TRBJ2-1
clone size: -
D gene: -
V gene: TRBV13

CDR3 protein: CASSEGRAPYEQYF
CDR3 DNA: TGTGCCAGCAGCGAGGGGAGGGCTCCCTACGAGCAGTACTTC
J gene: TRBJ2-7
clone size: -
D gene: TRBD2
V gene: TRBV25-1

CDR3 protein: CASVTKRSGSNQPQHF
CDR3 DNA: TGTGCCAGCGTTACCAAAAGGTCAGGTAGCAATCAGCCCCAGCATTTT
J gene: TRBJ1-5
clone size: -
D gene: -
V gene: TRBV28

CDR3 protein: CASSVGSQETQYF
CDR3 DNA: TGTGCCAGCAGTGTGGGGTCACAAGAGACCCAGTACTTC
J gene: TRBJ2-5
clone size: -
D gene: -
V gene: TRBV25-1

CDR3 protein: CSVLSSSGANVLTF
CDR3 DNA: TGCAGCGTTCTTTCGAGCTCTGGGGCCAACGTCCTGACTTTC
J gene: TRBJ2-6
clone size: -
D gene: -
V gene: TRBV29-1

CDR3 protein: CASSSSGTGPYEQYF
CDR3 DNA: TGTGCCAGCAGCTCTAGTGGGACAGGACCCTACGAGCAGTACTTC
J gene: TRBJ2-7
clone size: -
D gene: TRBD1
V gene: TRBV11-2

CDR3 protein: CASSLAYSGGRFDNQPQHF
CDR3 DNA: TGTGCCAGCAGCTTGGCCTATTCTGGGGGGCGCTTCGACAATCAGCCCCAGCATTTT
J gene: TRBJ1-5
clone size: medium-sized
D gene: -
V gene: TRBV5-6

CDR3 protein: CASSLSWSRTDTQYF
CDR3 DNA: TGTGCCAGCAGCCTGTCCTGGTCCCGCACAGATACGCAGTATTTT
J gene: TRBJ2-3
clone size: -
D gene: -
V gene: TRBV11-2

CDR3 protein: CASSLGQGFRQPQHF
CDR3 DNA: TGTGCCAGCAGCCTGGGACAGGGGTTTAGGCAGCCCCAGCATTTT
J gene: TRBJ1-5
clone size: -
D gene: TRBD1
V gene: TRBV28

CDR3 protein: CASSSTGASSGANVLTF
CDR3 DNA: TGCGCCAGCAGCTCAACAGGGGCAAGCTCTGGGGCCAACGTCCTGACTTTC
J gene: TRBJ2-6
clone size: -
D gene: TRBD1
V gene: TRBV5-1

CDR3 protein: CASGPSNTEAFF
CDR3 DNA: TGTGCCAGCGGTCCTAGCAACACTGAAGCTTTCTTT
J gene: TRBJ1-1
clone size: few
D gene: -
V gene: TRBV27

CDR3 protein: CASSWGGYSNQPQHF
CDR3 DNA: TGTGCCAGTAGTTGGGGGGGATATAGCAATCAGCCCCAGCATTTT
J gene: TRBJ1-5
clone size: -
D gene: -
V gene: TRBV19

CDR3 protein: CASSLKGVYGYTF
CDR3 DNA: TGTGCCAGCAGCTTAAAAGGGGTCTATGGCTACACCTTC
J gene: TRBJ1-2
clone size: -
D gene: -
V gene: TRBV7-9

CDR3 protein: CASGRPLGEQFF
CDR3 DNA: TGTGCCAGCGGCCGGCCTTTGGGAGAGCAGTTCTTC
J gene: TRBJ2-1
clone size: -
D gene: -
V gene: TRBV16

CDR3 protein: CASSFLNLANTGELFF
CDR3 DNA: TGCGCCAGCAGCTTCCTAAACTTAGCGAACACCGGGGAGCTGTTTTTT
J gene: TRBJ2-2
clone size: -
D gene: -
V gene: TRBV5-1

CDR3 protein: CASSLDGGGEQYF
CDR3 DNA: TGTGCCAGCAGCTTGGATGGGGGAGGCGAGCAGTACTTC
J gene: TRBJ2-7
clone size: -
D gene: -
V gene: TRBV5-4

CDR3 protein: CASSLRGEQFF
CDR3 DNA: TGTGCCAGCAGCTTACGTGGGGAGCAGTTCTTC
J gene: TRBJ2-1
clone size: -
D gene: -
V gene: TRBV7-2

CDR3 protein: CASSQGLGVSYEQYF
CDR3 DNA: TGCGCCAGCAGCCAAGGATTGGGGGTCTCCTACGAGCAGTACTTC
J gene: TRBJ2-7
clone size: -
D gene: -
V gene: TRBV4-3

CDR3 protein: CASSQDGTESNEQYF
CDR3 DNA: TGCGCCAGCAGCCAAGATGGCACGGAATCCAACGAGCAGTACTTC
J gene: TRBJ2-7
clone size: once
D gene: -
V gene: TRBV4-3

CDR3 protein: CASSVVPRLAGAGYNEQFF
CDR3 DNA: TGTGCCAGCAGCGTGGTTCCACGACTAGCGGGAGCTGGGTACAATGAGCAGTTCTTC
J gene: TRBJ2-1
clone size: -
D gene: TRBD2
V gene: TRBV9

CDR3 protein: CASSPPSGRNTGELFF
CDR3 DNA: TGTGCCAGCAGTCCGCCTAGCGGGCGAAACACCGGGGAGCTGTTTTTT
J gene: TRBJ2-2
clone size: few
D gene: TRBD2
V gene: TRBV5-4

CDR3 protein: CASSIGLGSYEQYF
CDR3 DNA: TGTGCCAGTAGTATAGGACTGGGCTCCTACGAGCAGTACTTC
J gene: TRBJ2-7
clone size: once
D gene: -
V gene: TRBV19

CDR3 protein: CASSPLGRTTYNEQFF
CDR3 DNA: TGCGCCAGCAGCCCCCTTGGGCGGACTACCTACAATGAGCAGTTCTTC
J gene: TRBJ2-1
clone size: -
D gene: -
V gene: TRBV4-1

CDR3 protein: CASSIDRSPQHF
CDR3 DNA: TGTGCCAGTAGTATAGATCGGAGCCCCCAGCATTTT
J gene: TRBJ1-5
clone size: -
D gene: -
V gene: TRBV19

CDR3 protein: CASSLGGSPQPQHF
CDR3 DNA: TGTGCCAGCAGCTTAGGTGGGAGTCCACAGCCCCAGCATTTT
J gene: TRBJ1-5
clone size: -
D gene: -
V gene: TRBV7-8

CDR3 protein: CASSLVTNTGELFF
CDR3 DNA: TGTGCCAGCAGCTTAGTGACGAACACCGGGGAGCTGTTTTTT
J gene: TRBJ2-2
clone size: -
D gene: -
V gene: TRBV7-8

CDR3 protein: CASSYRTSGRAGELFF
CDR3 DNA: TGCGCCAGCAGCTATAGGACTAGCGGGAGGGCCGGGGAGCTGTTTTTT
J gene: TRBJ2-2
clone size: -
D gene: TRBD2
V gene: TRBV5-1

CDR3 protein: CASSQDSYNEQFF
CDR3 DNA: TGTGCCAGCAGCCAAGACTCCTACAATGAGCAGTTCTTC
J gene: TRBJ2-1
clone size: -
D gene: -
V gene: TRBV6-5